This T cell receptor (beta chain) was observed in a study of Graves' ophthalmopathy and Graves' hyperthyroidism. Scientists amplified the TCR beta CDR3 regions from RNA transcripts. Second-round multiplex PCR came after first-round RT-PCR with HTBI primers. A single record per CDR3 protein comes from TCRdb applying MiXCR to the multiplex PCR reads. In the table there are more than 1,000,000 distinct CDR3 sequences, about two fifths of which are singletons. Germline V CDR1 and CDR2: MNHEY, SVGAGI. The CDR3 runs 17 residues. Trimming took 5 bases from V and 4 from J; bases not matched to a gene: 17. This rearrangement joins TRBV6-5 to TRBJ2-7; 7 bases line up with TRBD2. The sequenced material came from peripheral blood or thyroid tissue (not recorded which). The TCR was taken from an adult man with Graves' hyperthyroidism. The CDR3 loop reads CASSPGGGPARRYEQYF. The CDR3 region has the DNA TGTGCCAGCAGTCCGGGCGGGGGACCAGCGAGGCGATACGAGCAGTACTTC.